Shown below are 10 T cell receptor beta chains from a single sample sequenced in a study of shared clonotypes between healthy human individuals. Generated by immunoSEQ multiplex PCR, the TCRdb table keeps only in-frame clones and is missing some. Among roughly 400,000 clones listed, roughly 96% were seen once. Material: memory CD8+ T cells sorted from blood. The subset is: CD45RO+ cells pooled with CCR7-negative TemRA cells. The receptors come from a man younger than 40 in good health.

The chain is built from TRBV4-2 and TRBJ1-3; a possible D gene is TRBD1 (5 bases). This CDR3 spans 15 amino acids. Germline V gene data show CDR1 as LGHNA and CDR2 as YNFKEQ. V lost 0 bases and J lost 0, with 6 bases in between. The CDR3 nucleotides read TGTGCCAGCAGCCAAGACAGGGCCTCTGGAAACACCATATATTTT. It codes for CASSQDRASGNTIYF.

This clone has only one observation. In DNA form, the CDR3 reads TGTGCCAGCTCACCACAGGGGACGGAGACCCAGTACTTC. This translates into CASSPQGTETQYF. This chain links TRBV18 with TRBJ2-5; D might be TRBD1 or TRBD2, each matching 5 bases. Trimming shortened V by 1 base and J by 5 bases, and 8 bases separated the two germline ends. Germline V gene data show CDR1 as KGHSH and CDR2 as LQKENI. The CDR3 has 13 amino acids. The variable domain in full, completed from reference TRBV18 and TRBJ2-5, reads NAGVMQNPRHLVRRRGQEARLRCSPMKGHSHVYWYRQLPEEGLKFMVYLQKENIIDESGMPKERFSAEFPKEGPSILRIQQVVRGDSAAYFCASSPQGTETQYFGPGTRLLVL.

This rearrangement joins TRBV11-2 to TRBJ2-1, with D tentatively TRBD1 (6 bases). The germline V and J ends were trimmed by 1 base and 5 bases, with 15 bases remaining between them. The germline CDR1 and CDR2 sequences are SGHAT and FQNNGV. The CDR3 is made up of 16 amino acids. Here the CDR3 DNA reads TGTGCCAGCAGCTTAGGAACAGGGAAGGGGAACAATGAGCAGTTCTTC. As protein: CASSLGTGKGNNEQFF.

This chain uses TRBV29-1 with TRBJ2-1; tentatively, D is TRBD1 (5 bases). Germline V gene data show CDR1 as SQVTM and CDR2 as ANQGSEA. The CDR3 contains 13 residues. V lost 4 bases and J lost 0, with 7 bases in between. The CDR3 DNA is TGCAGCGTTGTTGACAGCTCCTACAATGAGCAGTTCTTC. This sequence encodes CSVVDSSYNEQFF.

The chain has TRBV30 and TRBJ2-5, with 8 bases matching TRBD1. Germline V gives CDR1 GTSNPN, CDR2 SVGIG (reference sequence). V lost 0 bases to trimming and J lost 5 bases; unmatched junction nucleotides: 8. CDR3 length: 15 residues. In nucleotides, the CDR3 is TGTGCCTGGAGTGTACTACGGACAGGGCGGGAGACCCAGTACTTC. Encoded protein: CAWSVLRTGRETQYF.

The CDR3: CASSPSSGRAFSYEQYF. CDR3 DNA sequence: TGTGCCAGCAGCCCTTCTAGCGGGAGGGCTTTCTCCTACGAGCAGTACTTC. The chain recombines TRBV27 with TRBJ2-7; 12 bases map to TRBD2. V was clipped by 6 bases and J by 0 bases; unmatched bases: 9. The length of the CDR3 is 17 residues. Germline V gene data show CDR1 as MNHEY and CDR2 as SMNVEV (reference sequence).

The V and J genes are TRBV19 and TRBJ2-5; 13 bases map to TRBD2. Germline-derived CDR1 and CDR2 are LNHDA and SQIVND (reference sequence). V lost 6 bases and J lost 1; bases outside the gene matches: 17. The CDR3 sequence is 20 residues long. In DNA, the CDR3 is TGTGCCAGTAGCCATATACTTCGGACTAGCGGGAGAGGGCCCCAAGAGACCCAGTACTTC. This codes for CASSHILRTSGRGPQETQYF.

The chain uses TRBV11-2 and TRBJ2-7; D gene uncertain. Germline CDR1 reads SGHAT; CDR2 reads FQNNGV. V was trimmed by 5 bases and J by 7 bases, leaving 15 bases between them. CDR3 length: 13 residues. The CDR3 bases are TGTGCCAGCAGCCCCTGGTCAGAAAAGGAGCAGTACTTC. Translated: CASSPWSEKEQYF.

The chain recombines TRBV2 with TRBJ2-5; TRBD2 might be the D (5 bases). Trimming pared 2 bases from V and 5 bases from J, leaving 12 bases between. Germline CDR1 SNHLY, CDR2 FYNNEI. The CDR3 consists of 14 residues. Here the CDR3 DNA reads TGTGCCAGCAGTGAATTTGGGAGAGGCGAGACCCAGTACTTC. It is translated as CASSEFGRGETQYF.

The rearrangement links TRBV7-9 to TRBJ2-7; no firm D call. CDR3 length: 14 amino acids. The germline V gene has CDR1 SEHNR and CDR2 FQNEAQ (reference sequence). The V end was cut by 5 bases, the J end by 0 bases, with 11 bases between. This CDR3 is CASSPRRSSYEQYF. In nucleotides, the CDR3 is TGTGCCAGCAGCCCCCGTCGTAGCTCCTACGAGCAGTACTTC.